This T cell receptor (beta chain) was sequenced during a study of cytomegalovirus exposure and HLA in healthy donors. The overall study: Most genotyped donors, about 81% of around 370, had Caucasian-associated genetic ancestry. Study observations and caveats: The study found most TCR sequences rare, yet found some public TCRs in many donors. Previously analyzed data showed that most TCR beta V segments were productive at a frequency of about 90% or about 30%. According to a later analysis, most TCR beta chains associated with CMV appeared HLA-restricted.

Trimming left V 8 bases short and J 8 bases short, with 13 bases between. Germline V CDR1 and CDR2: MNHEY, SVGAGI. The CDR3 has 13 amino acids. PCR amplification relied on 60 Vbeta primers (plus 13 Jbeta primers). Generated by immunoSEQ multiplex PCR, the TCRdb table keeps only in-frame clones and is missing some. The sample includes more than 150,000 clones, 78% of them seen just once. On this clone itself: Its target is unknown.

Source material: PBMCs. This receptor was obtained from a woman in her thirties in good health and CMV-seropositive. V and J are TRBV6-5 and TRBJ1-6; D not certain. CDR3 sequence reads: CASRGGYDSPLHF. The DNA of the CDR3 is TGTGCCAGCCGCGGCGGGTATGATTCACCCCTCCACTTT.